This TCR beta chain originates from a study of T-cell reconstitution after alpha-beta-depleted transplantation in children. Preparation of the TCRbeta library used unique molecular identifiers. One entry per CDR3 protein, called by TCRdb with MiXCR from the PCR reads. Among fewer than 35,000 distinct CDR3 sequences listed, around 6.6% were seen once. Study-wide findings and caveats: Several hundred rapidly expanded clones from non-depleted graft cells reportedly supplied alpha-beta T cells about two months post-transplant.

The germline CDR1 and CDR2 sequences are PRHDT and FYEKMQ (reference sequence). The CDR3 has 14 residues. With 8 bases clipped from V and 5 bases from J, the junction kept 8 bases outside the gene matches. At least ten counts were recorded for this clonotype. The target antigen is unknown. The chain recombines TRBV13 with TRBJ2-2, with 7 bases identical to TRBD1. The starting material was peripheral blood, obtained 60 days after TCRalphabeta/CD19-depleted stem cell transplant. This TCR was recovered from a child under two years old who had a stem cell transplant for acute myeloid leukemia, so the T cells may come from the graft donor. CDR3: CASVTGKGTGELFF. In DNA form, the CDR3 reads TGTGCCAGCGTGACAGGGAAGGGGACCGGGGAGCTGTTTTTT.